The 21 T cell receptor beta chains below were found in one sample sequenced in a study of spatial heterogeneity in lung cancer. Time point noted: sample taken at primary tumor resection. Extraction of whole RNA from tumor, nontumor lung or frozen PBMC preceded unsorted sequencing. TCRdb called the 5' RACE reads again in MiXCR, with one record for every CDR3 protein. The data hold about 85,000 distinct CDR3 sequences, with more than 15% observed a single time. The specimen comprised PBMCs, sampled at surgery. Source of these receptors: a male donor with early-stage non-small cell lung cancer.

There are many counts of this clonotype. The chain carries TRBV12-3 or TRBV12-4 and TRBJ2-1, with 7 bases that match TRBD1. The CDR3 extends over 14 amino acids. V was pared by 6 bases and J by 8 bases, with 10 bases of the junction left unmatched. CDR3 bases: TGTGCCAGCAGAAAGGGGGCCAGCGGCTATGAGCAGTTCTTC. Protein product: CASRKGASGYEQFF.

This clonotype was detected many times. The gene calls are TRBV28 and TRBJ1-4; a weak D match, TRBD1 (5 bases). V lost 6 bases and J lost 5, with 13 bases in between. The CDR3 sequence is 14 residues long. Germline values: CDR1 MDHEN, CDR2 SYDVKM. This chain's CDR3 is CASRKTGGNEKLFF. The CDR3 bases are TGTGCCAGCAGAAAAACGGGGGGAAATGAAAAACTGTTTTTT. Drawing the rest from reference TRBV28 and TRBJ1-4, the complete variable domain is DVKVTQSSRYLVKRTGEKVFLECVQDMDHENMFWYRQDPGLGLRLIYFSYDVKMKEKGDIPEGYSVSREKKERFSLILESASTNQTSMYLCASRKTGGNEKLFFGSGTQLSVL.

Only a few counts were recorded for this clonotype. The chain recombines TRBV12-3 or TRBV12-4 with TRBJ2-3; D could derive from TRBD1 or TRBD2 (5 bases each). The CDR3 loop spans 14 amino acids. V shed 3 bases and J shed 6 bases, with 13 bases lying between them. DNA of the CDR3: TGTGCCAGCAGTTTTGGGACCTTAAGGGATACGCAGTATTTT. It codes for CASSFGTLRDTQYF.

The CDR3 nucleotides are TGTGCCAGCAGTTACTCGTCTGACAGGGTCGGACGCGAGCAGTACTTC. This sequence encodes CASSYSSDRVGREQYF. This chain connects TRBV6-5 to TRBJ2-7; 7 bases map to TRBD1. V dropped 0 bases and J dropped 6; count of bases not matched to a gene: 11. There are 16 residues in the CDR3. Germline V lookup: CDR1 MNHEY, CDR2 SVGAGI.

In regard to this clonotype: A clone one base away is much larger, so this may be a read error. J is TRBJ2-5 and V is TRBV29-1; D assignment may be TRBD1 or TRBD2 (5 bases each). Between the trimmed V and J ends, which lost 7 bases and 1 base, there was a span of 13 bases. Per germline, CDR1 SQVTM and CDR2 ANQGSEA. The length of the CDR3 is 13 residues. The CDR3: CSAGAGPQETQYF. The CDR3 coding sequence is TGCAGCGCCGGGGCAGGGCCCCAAGAGACCCAGTACTTC.

This clonotype was counted many times. The chain employs TRBV27 and TRBJ2-3, with 11 bases aligning to TRBD2. The CDR3 runs 15 residues. The V segment lost 7 bases and the J segment 4 bases; nucleotides outside the gene matches: 7. The V gene's germline CDR1 is MNHEY and CDR2 SMNVEV (reference sequence). CDR3 in DNA: TGTGCCAGCATCAATAGCGGGGGGGCCGCAGATACGCAGTATTTT. Its translation: CASINSGGAADTQYF.

The rearrangement links TRBV7-9 to TRBJ1-2; no reliable D call. Germline CDR1 SEHNR, CDR2 FQNEAQ (reference sequence). Trimming took 1 base from V and 12 from J, leaving 9 bases between them. This CDR3 contains 11 residues. This chain's CDR3 is CASSLGHENTF. The CDR3 nucleotides read TGTGCCAGCAGCTTAGGACACGAAAACACCTTC.

This clonotype was observed a handful of times. The CDR3 DNA sequence: TGTGCCAGCAGCCAAATCACGGCGACCCAGTACTTC. Its protein product is CASSQITATQYF. This chain links TRBV11-2 with TRBJ2-5, with no clear D. From germline, CDR1 is SGHAT and CDR2 FQNNGV. The length of the CDR3 is 12 residues. V lost 5 bases, J lost 7 bases, and 11 bases lay in between.

This sequence joins TRBV18 and TRBJ1-1; 7 bases are shared with TRBD1. V lost 3 bases, J lost 7 bases, and 8 bases stayed unmatched. The CDR3 loop spans 14 amino acids. Germline V gene lookup returns CDR1 KGHSH and CDR2 LQKENI. The CDR3 here is CASSPQTGQDEAFF. The CDR3 bases are TGTGCCAGCTCACCTCAGACAGGGCAGGATGAAGCTTTCTTT.

This clonotype was seen a few times. The chain employs TRBV7-3 and TRBJ2-3, with 9 positions matching TRBD2. The germline V gene encodes CDR1 SGHTA and CDR2 FQGTGA. The CDR3 is 16 amino acids. V was clipped by 2 bases and J by 2 bases; unmatched bases: 5. The CDR3, as DNA: TGTGCCAGCAGCTTAGGAGCGGGGGGCCCCACAGATACGCAGTATTTT. It is translated as CASSLGAGGPTDTQYF.

The V gene is TRBV18, the J gene TRBJ2-4, with TRBD2 matching over 9 bases. The J segment lost 1 base and the V segment lost 0 bases, leaving 10 bases of the junction unmatched. This CDR3 has 19 residues. Germline V CDR1 and CDR2: KGHSH, LQKENI. The CDR3 nucleotides are TGTGCCAGCTCACCACCGAACGCGGGAGGGCCAGGGGCCAAAAACATTCAGTACTTC. Protein: CASSPPNAGGPGAKNIQYF.

This clonotype was seen only a few times. J is TRBJ2-7 and V is TRBV7-9, with TRBD2 matching 7 bases. The CDR3 spans 14 residues. Per germline, CDR1 SEHNR and CDR2 FQNEAQ (reference sequence). The V gene end was trimmed by 5 bases and the J gene end by 3 bases; junction bases not matched to a gene: 7. The CDR3 loop is CASSPPTSNYEQYF. The CDR3 DNA sequence: TGTGCCAGCAGCCCCCCGACTAGCAACTACGAGCAGTACTTC. Complete variable domain (other parts from reference TRBV7-9 and TRBJ2-7): DTGVSQNPRHKITKRGQNVTFRCDPISEHNRLYWYRQTLGQGPEFLTYFQNEAQLEKSRLLSDRFSAERPKGSFSTLEIQRTEQGDSAMYLCASSPPTSNYEQYFGPGTRLTVT.

This clonotype has only a few counts. V is TRBV2 and J is TRBJ1-4, with unresolved D. The ends were cut back, 7 bases at V and 3 bases at J, with 12 bases in the middle. The germline gives CDR1 SNHLY, CDR2 FYNNEI. The CDR3 runs 14 residues. CDR3 in amino acids: CASTDGGSNEKLFF. CDR3 bases: TGTGCCAGCACCGATGGCGGATCTAATGAAAAACTGTTTTTT.

The rearrangement links TRBV5-1 to TRBJ2-7, with TRBD1 as a possible D gene (6 bases). CDR1 is SGHRS and CDR2 is YFSETQ in the germline V gene. The CDR3 runs 14 residues. V lost 4 bases and J 3 bases, leaving 14 bases between the germline ends. The CDR3: CASSPRDTYYEQYF. The CDR3 nucleotides read TGCGCCAGCAGCCCCCGGGACACCTACTACGAGCAGTACTTC.

The gene calls are TRBV29-1 and TRBJ2-5; 7 bases map to TRBD1. Trimming took 6 bases from V and 4 from J; bases not matched to a gene: 8. Germline V CDR1 and CDR2: SQVTM, ANQGSEA. This CDR3 region has 13 residues. The CDR3 nucleotides read TGCAGCGTCAGACAGGGTTCTTCAGAGACCCAGTACTTC. Its protein product is CSVRQGSSETQYF. The complete variable domain, with remaining parts taken from reference TRBV29-1 and TRBJ2-5, reads SAVISQKPSRDICQRGTSLTIQCQVDSQVTMMFWYRQQPGQSLTLIATANQGSEATYESGFVIDKFPISRPNLTFSTLTVSNMSPEDSSIYLCSVRQGSSETQYFGPGTRLLVL.

This clonotype was observed many times. The chain is built from TRBV20-1 and TRBJ2-7; the match to TRBD2 covers 11 bases. There are 13 residues in the CDR3. V lost 1 base, J lost 4 bases, and 0 bases stayed unmatched. From germline, CDR1 is DFQATT and CDR2 SNEGSKA (reference sequence). CDR3 amino acids: CSARGLAGYEQYF. CDR3 bases: TGCAGTGCTAGAGGACTAGCGGGGTACGAGCAGTACTTC.

This clonotype was picked up a small number of times. V and J are TRBV7-2 and TRBJ2-7; D ambiguous. Per germline, CDR1 SGHTA and CDR2 FQGNSA. The CDR3 runs to 13 residues. The V end was cut by 1 base, the J end by 6 bases, with 10 bases between. The CDR3 protein is CASSLGPALEQYF. CDR3 nucleotides: TGTGCCAGCAGCTTAGGTCCCGCCCTCGAGCAGTACTTC.

The chain recombines TRBV6-5 with TRBJ2-1, with D unresolved. The CDR3 sequence is 14 residues long. Trimming took 0 bases from V and 4 from J, leaving 7 bases between them. Germline CDR1 is MNHEY and CDR2 is SVGAGI. CDR3 sequence (DNA): TGTGCCAGCAGTTACTCGACGGATTACAATGAGCAGTTCTTC. As protein: CASSYSTDYNEQFF.

The chain joins TRBV9 to TRBJ1-3; D may be TRBD1 (6 bases). Germline lookup yields CDR1 SGDLS and CDR2 YYNGEE. Deletions cut 4 bases from V and 0 bases from J, with 17 bases between. The CDR3 is made up of 17 amino acids. The CDR3: CASSPWTVETSGNTIYF. The CDR3 nucleotides read TGTGCCAGCAGCCCCTGGACAGTAGAAACCTCTGGAAACACCATATATTTT.

The chain carries TRBV4-3 and TRBJ1-1; D ambiguous. The CDR3 contains 15 residues. V lost 0 bases, J lost 5 bases, and 13 bases lay in between. The germline V gene has CDR1 LGHNA and CDR2 YSLEER. This CDR3 is CASSQESRLGTEAFF. In DNA, the CDR3 is TGCGCCAGCAGCCAAGAGAGCAGGCTGGGGACTGAAGCTTTCTTT.

This clonotype came up a few times. This chain joins TRBV14 and TRBJ2-7; a possible D gene is TRBD1 (6 bases). The CDR3 is 18 amino acids. V lost 0 bases and J lost 6, with 24 bases in between. Germline CDR1 SGHDN, CDR2 FVKESK. CDR3 in amino acids: CASSQDLHWKMGAFEQYF. The CDR3 bases are TGTGCCAGCAGCCAAGATCTTCACTGGAAAATGGGGGCCTTCGAGCAGTACTTC.